This T cell receptor (beta chain) is drawn from a study of blood T cell repertoires in COVID-19. Concerning this clone itself: This same CDR3 is encoded by further DNA sequences in the sample.

Germline values: CDR1 LGHDT, CDR2 YNNKEL (reference sequence). Trimming left V 0 bases short and J 3 bases short, with 5 bases between. The CDR3 has 14 amino acids. The data were produced by immunoSEQ multiplex PCR, yet TCRdb's version contains in-frame clones alone and is incomplete. Among 540,000 or so clones, 70% to 90% were seen once, and the ten largest hold roughly 8.3%. The TCR comes from a woman aged 50 to 60 with COVID-19, enrolled during active disease. The chain recombines TRBV3-1 (or the pseudogene TRBV3-2) with TRBJ2-2; D is undetermined. The sequenced material came from peripheral blood. CDR3 sequence: CASSQDGYTGELFF. CDR3 nucleotide sequence: TGTGCCAGCAGCCAAGATGGCTACACCGGGGAGCTGTTTTTT.